These 12 T cell receptor beta chains share one sample of origin, sequenced in a study of blood T cell repertoires in COVID-19. Measured with immunoSEQ multiplex PCR; TCRdb has only the in-frame clones, and not every one. The table records around 140,000 clones, about 81% of them present only once. What was sequenced was PBMCs or T cells enriched from blood (not recorded which). The receptors originated from a man aged 40-55 years with acute COVID-19.

This chain joins TRBV7-6 and TRBJ2-1; 9 nucleotides match TRBD1. This CDR3 comprises 14 residues. Germline CDR1 and CDR2: SGHVS and FNYEAQ. The trim removed 4 bases at V and 6 bases at J, leaving 4 bases unmatched. The CDR3 DNA sequence: TGTGCCAGCAGCTCCCAGGGACAGGGCAATGAGCAGTTCTTC. This sequence encodes CASSSQGQGNEQFF.

Comment on this clone: At one boundary the junction diverges from the germline segment, which might be a read error. The V call is TRBV6-5, the J call TRBJ2-7; 9 positions match TRBD1. Germline CDR1 MNHEY, CDR2 SVGAGI. The CDR3 totals 13 residues. CDR3 region: CASSQKGTGIWNF. The CDR3 DNA reads TGTGCCAGCAGTCAAAAAGGGACAGGGATTTGGAACTTC.

The V call is TRBV6-2 or TRBV6-3, the J call TRBJ2-7; TRBD2 is a possible D gene (6 bases). Germline V gene data show CDR1 as MNHEY and CDR2 as SVGEGT. The V gene lost 4 bases and the J gene lost 0 bases, with 10 bases spanning the gap. This CDR3 is 14 amino acids long. The CDR3 spells CASSWNSGSYEQYF. In nucleotides, the CDR3 is TGTGCCAGCAGTTGGAATAGCGGCTCCTACGAGCAGTACTTC.

The CDR3 nucleotides read TGTGCCAGCATTTGGGACAGGGGAAATTCACCCCTCCACTTT. This sequence encodes CASIWDRGNSPLHF. This chain connects TRBV6-5 to TRBJ1-6, with 10 bases fitting TRBD1. CDR3 length: 14 amino acids. CDR1 is MNHEY and CDR2 is SVGAGI in the germline V gene. Trimming cost V 7 bases and J 7 bases; bases outside gene matches: 4.

This chain joins TRBV6-5 and TRBJ2-5; perhaps TRBD2 as D (6 bases). The CDR3 contains 13 residues. Germline CDR1 MNHEY, CDR2 SVGAGI. Trimming stripped 5 bases from V and 1 base from J, with 8 bases between. The CDR3 coding sequence is TGTGCCAGCAGTCGGGACTTCCAAGAGACCCAGTACTTC. Amino acid sequence: CASSRDFQETQYF.

The V gene is TRBV10-2, the J gene TRBJ2-3; TRBD1 aligns across 9 bases. Germline V lookup: CDR1 WSHSY, CDR2 SAAADI. Germline trimming cut 5 bases from V and 0 bases from J; bases unmatched to any gene: 3. This CDR3 has 15 residues. CDR3 in DNA: TGCGCCAGCAGTAAACAGGGGGCTAGCACAGATACGCAGTATTTT. It codes for CASSKQGASTDTQYF.

The chain has TRBV6-2 or TRBV6-3 and TRBJ2-3, with TRBD2 as a possible D gene (5 bases). V dropped 6 bases and J dropped 2 bases, with 15 bases sitting between them. Per the germline V gene, CDR1 is MNHEY and CDR2 is SVGEGT. The CDR3 extends over 15 amino acids. The CDR3 bases are TGTGCCAGCAGCCTGGACTCAACATACACAGATACGCAGTATTTT. This sequence encodes CASSLDSTYTDTQYF.

This chain joins TRBV6-6 and TRBJ1-5, with TRBD1 matching 12 bases. Trimming cost V 6 bases and J 4 bases; bases outside gene matches: 7. Germline CDR1 MNHNY, CDR2 SVGAGI (reference sequence). The CDR3 is 16 residues long. CDR3 in DNA: TGTGCCAGCAGCCTTGGGACAGGGGGCGTGAATCAGCCCCAGCATTTT. The encoded protein is CASSLGTGGVNQPQHF.

V gene TRBV5-6 combines with J gene TRBJ1-6, with TRBD1 matching 10 bases. The CDR3 has 16 amino acids. J gave up 5 bases and V 4 bases, and 6 bases lay outside the gene matches. The germline CDR1 and CDR2 sequences are SGHDT and YYEEEE. The CDR3 DNA follows: TGTGCCAGCAGCCTGGACAGGGGGAATGATAATTCACCCCTCCACTTT. Amino acids: CASSLDRGNDNSPLHF.

The table lists this clone with a few counts. The V gene is TRBV19, the J gene TRBJ2-6, with D possibly TRBD1 on 5 matching bases. The germline V gene encodes CDR1 LNHDA and CDR2 SQIVND (reference sequence). CDR3 length equals 15 residues. The V and J ends lost 5 bases and 0 bases respectively, with 8 bases between them. The CDR3 sequence is CASSPGNSGANVLTF. CDR3 DNA: TGTGCCAGTAGTCCAGGGAACTCTGGGGCCAACGTCCTGACTTTC.

V is TRBV5-1 and J is TRBJ2-5; 7 nucleotides line up with TRBD1. CDR1 and CDR2 from the germline V gene are SGHRS and YFSETQ. CDR3 length: 14 amino acids. V shed 4 bases and J 5 bases; nucleotides not matched to a gene: 8. CDR3: CASSEGQVWETQYF. As DNA, the CDR3 is TGCGCCAGCAGCGAAGGACAGGTGTGGGAGACCCAGTACTTC.

This chain connects TRBV27 to TRBJ2-7; 7 bases map to TRBD1. CDR3 length equals 16 residues. With V trimmed by 5 bases and J by 1 base, 11 bases remained unmatched. Germline CDR1 is MNHEY and CDR2 is SMNVEV (reference sequence). CDR3 residues: CASSLVTGAKSYEQYF. As DNA, the CDR3 is TGTGCCAGCAGTCTAGTTACAGGGGCAAAATCCTACGAGCAGTACTTC.